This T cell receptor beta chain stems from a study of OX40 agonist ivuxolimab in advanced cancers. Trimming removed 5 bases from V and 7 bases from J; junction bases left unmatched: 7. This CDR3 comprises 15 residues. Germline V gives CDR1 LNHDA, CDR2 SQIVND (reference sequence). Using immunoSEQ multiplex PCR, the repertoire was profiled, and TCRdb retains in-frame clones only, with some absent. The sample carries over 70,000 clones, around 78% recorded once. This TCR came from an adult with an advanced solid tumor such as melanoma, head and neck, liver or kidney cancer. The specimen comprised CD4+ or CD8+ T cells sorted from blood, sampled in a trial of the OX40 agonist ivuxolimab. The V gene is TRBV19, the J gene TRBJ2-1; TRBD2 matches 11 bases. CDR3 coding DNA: TGTGCCAGTAGTCCCCGTGCTAGCGGGGGGAATGAGCAGTTCTTC. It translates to CASSPRASGGNEQFF.